This is a list of T cell receptor beta chains from one sample in a study of identical twins. TCRdb processed the 5' RACE reads anew with MiXCR; each CDR3 protein has one entry. The sample records more than 400,000 distinct CDR3 sequences, roughly 15% being singletons. These data were also filed under a second study, of yellow fever vaccine responses in identical twins.

Input material: CD4+ T cells sorted from blood. The receptors derive from a young woman in good health. Each CDR3 is given with its conserved first and last residue. D genes are given only for firm matches. Clone size, where shown, is once, few, many, or a class for clones that have expanded.

v_call: TRBV6-5; j_call: TRBJ2-1; clone_size: few; d_call: -; cdr3_aa: CASSPTAGEQFF; cdr3_nt: TGTGCCAGCAGTCCTACCGCCGGTGAGCAGTTCTTC
v_call: TRBV12-3/TRBV12-4; j_call: TRBJ1-1; clone_size: once; d_call: TRBD1; cdr3_aa: CASSFRQGRAEAFF; cdr3_nt: TGTGCCAGCAGTTTCCGACAGGGGAGGGCTGAAGCTTTCTTT
v_call: TRBV4-2; j_call: TRBJ2-2; clone_size: -; d_call: -; cdr3_aa: CASSQVTPNTGELFF; cdr3_nt: TGTGCCAGCAGCCAAGTTACTCCGAACACCGGGGAGCTGTTTTTT
v_call: TRBV6-5; j_call: TRBJ2-3; clone_size: -; d_call: TRBD2; cdr3_aa: CASSYSAGPGTDTQYF; cdr3_nt: TGTGCCAGCAGTTACTCAGCGGGGCCAGGCACAGATACGCAGTATTTT
v_call: TRBV7-9; j_call: TRBJ2-5; clone_size: -; d_call: -; cdr3_aa: CASSFRGRIQETQYF; cdr3_nt: TGTGCCAGCAGCTTCAGGGGGAGGATCCAAGAGACCCAGTACTTC
v_call: TRBV29-1; j_call: TRBJ1-1; clone_size: many; d_call: -; cdr3_aa: CSVDVGQQKNTEAFF; cdr3_nt: TGCAGCGTTGATGTTGGACAGCAAAAAAACACTGAAGCTTTCTTT
v_call: TRBV15; j_call: TRBJ2-1; clone_size: few; d_call: TRBD2; cdr3_aa: CATSRDRSGIVNEQFF; cdr3_nt: TGTGCCACCAGCAGAGATAGGAGCGGGATTGTCAATGAGCAGTTCTTC
v_call: TRBV7-9; j_call: TRBJ2-1; clone_size: few; d_call: -; cdr3_aa: CASSLDKFPYNEQFF; cdr3_nt: TGTGCCAGCAGCTTAGATAAATTCCCCTACAATGAGCAGTTCTTC
v_call: TRBV10-3; j_call: TRBJ2-3; clone_size: -; d_call: -; cdr3_aa: CAISESSIPRADTQYF; cdr3_nt: TGTGCCATCAGTGAGTCGAGCATCCCACGGGCAGATACGCAGTATTTT
v_call: TRBV5-1; j_call: TRBJ1-2; clone_size: many; d_call: -; cdr3_aa: CASREAEAGAGYTF; cdr3_nt: TGCGCCAGCAGGGAGGCAGAGGCCGGTGCCGGCTACACCTTC
v_call: TRBV2; j_call: TRBJ2-5; clone_size: few; d_call: -; cdr3_aa: CASRGWQETQYF; cdr3_nt: TGTGCCAGCAGGGGCTGGCAAGAGACCCAGTACTTC
v_call: TRBV20-1; j_call: TRBJ1-6; clone_size: -; d_call: TRBD1; cdr3_aa: CSAGQGSNSPLHF; cdr3_nt: TGCAGTGCTGGACAGGGCTCTAATTCACCCCTCCACTTT
v_call: TRBV15; j_call: TRBJ2-5; clone_size: few; d_call: -; cdr3_aa: CATSRPQTVRETQYF; cdr3_nt: TGTGCCACCAGCAGACCCCAGACAGTCCGAGAGACCCAGTACTTC
v_call: TRBV12-3/TRBV12-4; j_call: TRBJ2-7; clone_size: many; d_call: -; cdr3_aa: CASSLSGSRYEQYF; cdr3_nt: TGTGCCAGCAGTTTATCGGGCAGTCGCTACGAGCAGTACTTC
v_call: TRBV5-1; j_call: TRBJ2-3; clone_size: few; d_call: TRBD2; cdr3_aa: CASSLAASGFADTQYF; cdr3_nt: TGCGCCAGCAGCTTGGCGGCTAGCGGGTTTGCAGATACGCAGTATTTT
v_call: TRBV3-1; j_call: TRBJ2-2; clone_size: -; d_call: -; cdr3_aa: CASSQTKSWVDTGELFF; cdr3_nt: TGTGCCAGCAGCCAAACTAAAAGTTGGGTTGACACCGGGGAGCTGTTTTTT
v_call: TRBV3-1; j_call: TRBJ2-7; clone_size: -; d_call: -; cdr3_aa: CASSPSPSSYEQYF; cdr3_nt: TGTGCCAGCAGCCCTTCCCCCAGCTCCTACGAGCAGTACTTC
v_call: TRBV10-1; j_call: TRBJ2-2; clone_size: few; d_call: -; cdr3_aa: CASSESRDKNTGELFF; cdr3_nt: TGCGCCAGCAGTGAGTCGAGGGACAAGAACACCGGGGAGCTGTTTTTT
v_call: TRBV18; j_call: TRBJ2-1; clone_size: -; d_call: -; cdr3_aa: CASSASNNEQFF; cdr3_nt: TGTGCCAGCTCGGCCTCTAACAATGAGCAGTTCTTC
v_call: TRBV15; j_call: TRBJ2-1; clone_size: few; d_call: TRBD2; cdr3_aa: CATSRGPRASGIENEQFF; cdr3_nt: TGTGCCACCAGCAGAGGCCCCAGGGCTAGCGGGATAGAGAATGAGCAGTTCTTC
v_call: TRBV27; j_call: TRBJ2-7; clone_size: few; d_call: TRBD2; cdr3_aa: CASSLLAGVTYEQYF; cdr3_nt: TGTGCCAGCAGTTTATTAGCGGGGGTTACCTACGAGCAGTACTTC
v_call: TRBV12-3/TRBV12-4; j_call: TRBJ2-2; clone_size: few; d_call: -; cdr3_aa: CASSPLRGKPPGTGELFF; cdr3_nt: TGTGCCAGCAGCCCACTGAGAGGGAAACCCCCTGGGACCGGGGAGCTGTTTTTT
v_call: TRBV7-6; j_call: TRBJ1-1; clone_size: -; d_call: -; cdr3_aa: CASSLTRFTEAFF; cdr3_nt: TGTGCCAGCAGCTTAACCCGCTTCACTGAAGCTTTCTTT
v_call: TRBV12-3/TRBV12-4; j_call: TRBJ1-1; clone_size: -; d_call: -; cdr3_aa: CASSFAQGLRAFF; cdr3_nt: TGTGCCAGCAGTTTCGCCCAGGGACTTCGAGCTTTCTTT
v_call: TRBV10-3; j_call: TRBJ2-2; clone_size: once; d_call: -; cdr3_aa: CAISELDANTGELFF; cdr3_nt: TGTGCCATCAGTGAGTTGGACGCGAACACCGGGGAGCTGTTTTTT
v_call: TRBV3-1; j_call: TRBJ2-6; clone_size: -; d_call: -; cdr3_aa: CASSRQGGSGANVLTF; cdr3_nt: TGTGCCAGCAGCCGCCAAGGCGGCTCTGGGGCCAACGTCCTGACTTTC
v_call: TRBV5-1; j_call: TRBJ2-4; clone_size: -; d_call: -; cdr3_aa: CASSFTGRGKNIQYF; cdr3_nt: TGCGCCAGCAGCTTTACAGGGCGGGGCAAAAACATTCAGTACTTC
v_call: TRBV3-1; j_call: TRBJ1-1; clone_size: few; d_call: -; cdr3_aa: CASSQHTGVNTEAFF; cdr3_nt: TGTGCCAGCAGCCAACACACAGGAGTGAACACTGAAGCTTTCTTT
v_call: TRBV24-1; j_call: TRBJ2-6; clone_size: few; d_call: -; cdr3_aa: CATSPSGANVLTF; cdr3_nt: TGTGCCACCAGTCCGTCTGGGGCCAACGTCCTGACTTTC
v_call: TRBV7-8; j_call: TRBJ2-5; clone_size: -; d_call: -; cdr3_aa: CASSRTIWETQYF; cdr3_nt: TGTGCCAGCAGCAGGACCATCTGGGAGACCCAGTACTTC
v_call: TRBV6-1; j_call: TRBJ1-1; clone_size: once; d_call: -; cdr3_aa: CASRGGIRFTEAFF; cdr3_nt: TGTGCCAGCAGGGGTGGGATCCGGTTCACTGAAGCTTTCTTT
v_call: TRBV12-3/TRBV12-4; j_call: TRBJ2-7; clone_size: -; d_call: -; cdr3_aa: CASSLAGINEQYF; cdr3_nt: TGTGCCAGCAGTTTGGCGGGAATCAACGAGCAGTACTTC
v_call: TRBV7-2; j_call: TRBJ1-4; clone_size: -; d_call: -; cdr3_aa: CASSLIAGGTNEKLFF; cdr3_nt: TGTGCCAGCAGCTTAATCGCAGGAGGGACTAATGAAAAACTGTTTTTT
v_call: TRBV6-1; j_call: TRBJ2-5; clone_size: few; d_call: -; cdr3_aa: CASSTAVKETQYF; cdr3_nt: TGTGCCAGCAGTACGGCCGTCAAAGAGACCCAGTACTTC
v_call: TRBV28; j_call: TRBJ2-1; clone_size: -; d_call: TRBD1; cdr3_aa: CASRGAGQGEYNEQFF; cdr3_nt: TGTGCCAGCAGGGGGGCGGGACAGGGAGAATACAATGAGCAGTTCTTC
v_call: TRBV3-1; j_call: TRBJ2-5; clone_size: few; d_call: -; cdr3_aa: CASSQNVIGGGETQYF; cdr3_nt: TGTGCCAGCAGCCAAAACGTGATCGGGGGCGGGGAGACCCAGTACTTC
v_call: TRBV6-5; j_call: TRBJ1-2; clone_size: few; d_call: -; cdr3_aa: CASGFRVYGYTF; cdr3_nt: TGTGCCAGCGGATTCCGGGTCTATGGCTACACCTTC
v_call: TRBV5-1; j_call: TRBJ2-1; clone_size: -; d_call: TRBD1; cdr3_aa: CASSTAGTGSHEQFF; cdr3_nt: TGCGCCAGCAGCACAGCCGGGACAGGGTCCCATGAGCAGTTTTTC
v_call: TRBV5-1; j_call: TRBJ2-2; clone_size: few; d_call: -; cdr3_aa: CASSLVQGAPTGELFF; cdr3_nt: TGCGCCAGCAGCTTGGTCCAGGGTGCTCCTACCGGGGAGCTGTTTTTT
v_call: TRBV3-1; j_call: TRBJ2-5; clone_size: few; d_call: TRBD2; cdr3_aa: CASSQDPGGQETQYF; cdr3_nt: TGTGCCAGCAGCCAAGATCCGGGGGGTCAAGAGACCCAGTACTTC
v_call: TRBV14; j_call: TRBJ2-1; clone_size: -; d_call: -; cdr3_aa: CASSQDIGSYYNEQFF; cdr3_nt: TGTGCCAGCAGCCAAGATATTGGCAGTTACTACAATGAGCAGTTCTTC
v_call: TRBV29-1; j_call: TRBJ2-7; clone_size: -; d_call: -; cdr3_aa: CSVDTDRPYEQYF; cdr3_nt: TGCAGCGTTGACACCGACAGACCCTACGAGCAGTACTTC
v_call: TRBV6-1; j_call: TRBJ2-7; clone_size: -; d_call: TRBD2; cdr3_aa: CASRTTSGQYEQYF; cdr3_nt: TGTGCCAGCAGGACAACTAGCGGTCAATACGAGCAGTACTTC
v_call: TRBV20-1; j_call: TRBJ1-4; clone_size: -; d_call: -; cdr3_aa: CSAARGTNEKLFF; cdr3_nt: TGCAGTGCCGCCAGGGGTACTAATGAAAAACTGTTTTTT
v_call: TRBV19; j_call: TRBJ2-1; clone_size: few; d_call: -; cdr3_aa: CASHTRDLGHEQFF; cdr3_nt: TGTGCCAGCCACACCCGGGATTTAGGTCATGAGCAGTTCTTC
v_call: TRBV11-2; j_call: TRBJ2-5; clone_size: few; d_call: TRBD2; cdr3_aa: CASSPRLAGGGETQYF; cdr3_nt: TGTGCCAGCAGCCCCCGACTAGCGGGAGGAGGAGAGACCCAGTACTTC
v_call: TRBV12-3/TRBV12-4; j_call: TRBJ2-1; clone_size: many; d_call: -; cdr3_aa: CASSLGQEQFF; cdr3_nt: TGTGCCAGCAGTTTAGGCCAAGAGCAGTTCTTC
v_call: TRBV25-1; j_call: TRBJ2-3; clone_size: few; d_call: -; cdr3_aa: CASSETLGSDTQYF; cdr3_nt: TGTGCCAGCAGTGAGACTTTGGGTTCAGATACGCAGTATTTT
v_call: TRBV29-1; j_call: TRBJ2-7; clone_size: -; d_call: TRBD1; cdr3_aa: CSVRRQGAPDEQYF; cdr3_nt: TGCAGCGTTCGCCGACAGGGGGCGCCCGACGAGCAGTACTTC
v_call: TRBV25-1; j_call: TRBJ2-3; clone_size: few; d_call: -; cdr3_aa: CASSESASSPDTQYF; cdr3_nt: TGTGCCAGCAGTGAGTCGGCTAGTTCCCCAGATACGCAGTATTTT
v_call: TRBV20-1; j_call: TRBJ1-2; clone_size: -; d_call: -; cdr3_aa: CSARTGGYTF; cdr3_nt: TGCAGTGCTAGAACGGGAGGCTACACCTTC
v_call: TRBV20-1; j_call: TRBJ2-1; clone_size: -; d_call: -; cdr3_aa: CSARDFLKHNEQFF; cdr3_nt: TGCAGTGCTAGAGATTTCCTGAAGCACAATGAGCAGTTCTTC
v_call: TRBV24-1; j_call: TRBJ2-1; clone_size: -; d_call: TRBD2; cdr3_aa: CATSDFRLAGSYNEQFF; cdr3_nt: TGTGCCACCAGTGATTTTAGGCTAGCGGGCTCCTACAATGAGCAGTTCTTC
v_call: TRBV9; j_call: TRBJ1-2; clone_size: -; d_call: -; cdr3_aa: CASSVEVGTYGYTF; cdr3_nt: TGTGCCAGCAGCGTAGAGGTTGGGACCTATGGCTACACCTTC
v_call: TRBV7-9; j_call: TRBJ2-2; clone_size: -; d_call: TRBD1; cdr3_aa: CASSSSGTGGHGELFF; cdr3_nt: TGTGCCAGCAGTTCATCCGGGACAGGGGGTCACGGGGAGCTGTTTTTT
v_call: TRBV28; j_call: TRBJ2-2; clone_size: -; d_call: -; cdr3_aa: CASSPSSPVRELFF; cdr3_nt: TGTGCCAGCAGCCCTAGTAGTCCGGTCAGGGAGCTGTTTTTT
v_call: TRBV12-3/TRBV12-4; j_call: TRBJ1-6; clone_size: many; d_call: TRBD1; cdr3_aa: CASNLGQGQGYNSPLHF; cdr3_nt: TGTGCCAGCAACCTAGGACAGGGACAAGGTTATAATTCACCCCTCCACTTT
v_call: TRBV5-1; j_call: TRBJ1-4; clone_size: few; d_call: -; cdr3_aa: CASSSGEGEKLFF; cdr3_nt: TGCGCCAGCAGCTCCGGGGAGGGTGAAAAACTGTTTTTT
v_call: TRBV20-1; j_call: TRBJ2-3; clone_size: few; d_call: TRBD2; cdr3_aa: CSAKRGGRSDTQYF; cdr3_nt: TGCAGTGCCAAGCGGGGGGGCCGATCAGATACGCAGTATTTT
v_call: TRBV6-1; j_call: TRBJ2-2; clone_size: -; d_call: -; cdr3_aa: CASSELQRLAGELFF; cdr3_nt: TGTGCCAGCAGTGAATTGCAGCGACTCGCCGGGGAGCTGTTTTTT